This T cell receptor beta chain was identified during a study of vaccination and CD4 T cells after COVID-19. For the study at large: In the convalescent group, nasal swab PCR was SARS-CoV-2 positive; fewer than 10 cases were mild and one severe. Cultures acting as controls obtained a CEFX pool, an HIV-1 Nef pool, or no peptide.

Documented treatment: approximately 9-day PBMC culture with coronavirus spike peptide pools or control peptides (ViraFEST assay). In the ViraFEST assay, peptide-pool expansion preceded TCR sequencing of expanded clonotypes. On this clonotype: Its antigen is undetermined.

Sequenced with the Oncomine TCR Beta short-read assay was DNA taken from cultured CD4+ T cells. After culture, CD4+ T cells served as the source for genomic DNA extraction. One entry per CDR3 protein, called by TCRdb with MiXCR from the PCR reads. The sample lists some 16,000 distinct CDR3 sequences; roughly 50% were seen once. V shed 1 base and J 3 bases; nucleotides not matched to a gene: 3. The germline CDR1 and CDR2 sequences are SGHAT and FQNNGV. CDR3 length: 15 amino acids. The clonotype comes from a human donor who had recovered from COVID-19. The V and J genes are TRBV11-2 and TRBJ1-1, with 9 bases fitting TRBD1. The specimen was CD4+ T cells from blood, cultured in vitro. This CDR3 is CASSLVGQGYTEAFF. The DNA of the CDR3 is TGTGCCAGCAGCTTAGTGGGACAGGGCTACACTGAAGCTTTCTTT.